The T cell receptor beta chain described here comes from a study of T cell repertoires in cytomegalovirus infection. Comments on this clonotype: Its target is unknown.

TCRdb re-called the reads with MiXCR, one entry per CDR3 protein. The sample carries around 570,000 distinct CDR3 sequences, over 35% recorded once. The V gene lost 6 bases and the J gene lost 2 bases, with 16 bases spanning the gap. The CDR3 loop spans 15 amino acids. The germline CDR1 and CDR2 sequences are SNHLY and FYNNEI. The receptor comes from a human donor in good health (CMV status not recorded). Some clones in this sample may be carry-over from other donors' samples. This chain links TRBV2 with TRBJ1-1; a weak D match, TRBD1 (6 bases). The starting material was cultured PBMCs, obtained from culture after CMV antigen stimulation. The CDR3 reads CASRSAGARNTEAFF. DNA for the CDR3: TGTGCCAGCAGGTCGGCAGGGGCGAGAAACACTGAAGCTTTCTTT.